This is a list of T cell receptor beta chains from one sample in a study of blood T cell repertoires in COVID-19. Assay: immunoSEQ multiplex PCR; the TCRdb copy retains only in-frame clones and omits some. The table records 6,000 to 8,500 clones, about 82% of them present only once. Sequenced input: peripheral blood. Receptor source: a woman aged 60 to 75 with active COVID-19. CDR3s include the opening cysteine and the closing phenylalanine or tryptophan. The D gene is left open where the match is weak. The size field is filled for only some rows; it gives once, few, many or a size class.

j_call d_call clone_size v_call cdr3_nt cdr3_aa
TRBJ1-5 . . TRBV27 TGTGCCAGCAGTCCCCGGGTCTTCCAGCCCCAGCATTTT CASSPRVFQPQHF
TRBJ1-5 TRBD1 . TRBV7-8 TGTGCCAGCAGCTTATATGGACAGGGCTGGCCGCCCCAGCATTTT CASSLYGQGWPPQHF
TRBJ2-1 TRBD2 . TRBV12-5 TGTGCTAGTGGTTTTAGCGGGGGCTTATTCTTC CASGFSGGLFF
TRBJ2-1 TRBD1 . TRBV4-3 TGCGCCAGCAGCCAACTGGGACAGTCCCCTTACAATGAGCAGTTCTTC CASSQLGQSPYNEQFF
TRBJ2-5 . . TRBV3-1/TRBV3-2 TGTGCCAGCAGCTACGGGGTGGGTCTATGGACCCAGTACTTC CASSYGVGLWTQYF
TRBJ2-7 . . TRBV27 TGTGCCAGCAGTTTAACGGGAACAGGGTCGTGGGTCTACGAGCAGTACTTC CASSLTGTGSWVYEQYF
TRBJ1-1 TRBD1 . TRBV10-3 TGTGCCATCAGTGACCGAGGACAGGGCGGCACTGAAGCTTTCTTT CAISDRGQGGTEAFF
TRBJ1-2 . . TRBV4-1 TGCGCCAGCAGCCAATCCTCAGGGGCGGTTAACTATGGCTACACCTTC CASSQSSGAVNYGYTF
TRBJ2-3 . . TRBV7-9 TGTGCCAGCAGCCGAGGGGGAGATACGCAGTATTTT CASSRGGDTQYF
TRBJ2-2 TRBD1 . TRBV11-3 TGTGCCAGCTCGAAAAGGGGGCGGCCCGGGGAGCTGTTTTTT CASSKRGRPGELFF
TRBJ2-3 TRBD2 . TRBV28 TGTGCCAGCAGCTACATAGCGGGGGGGCTGGGCACAGATACGCAGTATTTT CASSYIAGGLGTDTQYF
TRBJ1-4 . . TRBV19 TGTGCCAGTAGTAGGCGGGGGGCAACTAATGAAAAACTGTTTTTT CASSRRGATNEKLFF
TRBJ2-5 TRBD1 . TRBV5-5 TGTGCCAGCAGCTCCGGGACAGGGGCCCGGGGCCAGTACTTC CASSSGTGARGQYF
TRBJ1-2 TRBD1 . TRBV14 TGTGCCAGCAGCCAAGCCGGGACAGCCTACTATGGCTACACCTTC CASSQAGTAYYGYTF
TRBJ1-5 TRBD1 . TRBV6-5 TGTGCCAGCAGTTCCACAGGGGGCAACAATCAGCCCCAGCATTTT CASSSTGGNNQPQHF
TRBJ2-4 TRBD1 . TRBV7-9 TGTGCCAGCGCCCATGCTGGACAGGTAGCCAAAAACATTCAGTACTTC CASAHAGQVAKNIQYF
TRBJ1-3 . . TRBV7-2 TGTGCCAGCAGCCAACTCGGGGGAGGGATCTCTGGAAACACCATATATTTT CASSQLGGGISGNTIYF
TRBJ2-2 TRBD1 . TRBV7-6 TGTGCCAGCAGCCCAGCCACAGGGGGGACGACCGGGGAGCTGTTTTTT CASSPATGGTTGELFF
TRBJ2-3 . . TRBV9 TGTGCCAGCAGCCCTAACACAGATACGCAGTATTTT CASSPNTDTQYF
TRBJ1-6 . . TRBV15 TGTGCCACCAGCAGACCGCGTACAGGGTCCTATAATTCACCCCTCCACTTT CATSRPRTGSYNSPLHF
TRBJ1-6 TRBD1 . TRBV28 TGTGCCAGCAGTTTTCCCCGCACAGGGGGCGGTTCACCCCTCCACTTT CASSFPRTGGGSPLHF
TRBJ1-2 . . TRBV7-9 TGTGCCAGCAGCAGCACAGGGATCCGGGTAGAAGGCTACACCTTC CASSSTGIRVEGYTF
TRBJ2-7 TRBD1 . TRBV7-9 TGTGCCAGCAGCTTATCGACAGGGCCCTACGAGCAGTACTTC CASSLSTGPYEQYF
TRBJ1-5 TRBD1 . TRBV19 TGTGCCAGCACCGGGACAGGGGGTAATCAGCCCCAGCATTTT CASTGTGGNQPQHF
TRBJ2-7 . . TRBV12-3/TRBV12-4 TGTGCCAGCAGTTTGGCGGACAGCTACGAGCAGTACTTC CASSLADSYEQYF
TRBJ1-4 . . TRBV27 TGTGCCAGCAGTTTATTCGGCAGGGCGGAGAGGGAAAAACTGTTTTTT CASSLFGRAEREKLFF
TRBJ1-2 TRBD1 . TRBV19 TGTGCCAGTAGCATAATCACAGGGGGAACTGGCTACACCTTC CASSIITGGTGYTF
TRBJ1-2 TRBD1 once TRBV19 TGTGCCAGTAGTTCCGACAGGGGAGGAAGCTATGGCTACACCTTC CASSSDRGGSYGYTF
TRBJ1-1 . . TRBV28 TGTGCCAGCAGTCTCTGGGAGGCTGAAGCTTTCTTT CASSLWEAEAFF
TRBJ1-1 . . TRBV28 TGTGCCAGCAGTTTACCCATGGGGGCAGCTGGCACTGAAGCTTTCTTT CASSLPMGAAGTEAFF
TRBJ1-6 . . TRBV4-1 TGCGCCAGCAGCCAAGATGGGGTCGGGAGCGGGACACCCCTCCACTTT CASSQDGVGSGTPLHF
TRBJ1-1 TRBD1 . TRBV29-1 TGCAGCGCCGGGGACAGCAAGAACACTGAAGCTTTCTTT CSAGDSKNTEAFF
TRBJ2-5 . . TRBV7-8 TGTGCCAGCAGCTCACTAACACTCCAAGAGACCCAGTACTTC CASSSLTLQETQYF
TRBJ2-7 . . TRBV6-1 TGTGCCAGCAGTGAATTTATTGAATCAGGCGAGCAGTACTTC CASSEFIESGEQYF
TRBJ2-5 TRBD2 . TRBV30 TGTGCCTGGAGTGCTACATCTAGCGGGGGTCGAGAGACCCAGTACTTC CAWSATSSGGRETQYF
TRBJ2-7 TRBD1 . TRBV12-3/TRBV12-4 TGTGCCAGCAGAGGACAGGGAGGAAGGGAGCAGTACTTC CASRGQGGREQYF
TRBJ1-1 TRBD1 . TRBV10-3 TGTGCCATCAGTGGGCAGGGGGCCGCCACTGAAGCTTTCTTT CAISGQGAATEAFF
TRBJ1-2 TRBD1 once TRBV28 TGTGCCAGCAGTCCCGACAGGGCTCTTGGCTACACCTTC CASSPDRALGYTF
TRBJ2-5 . . TRBV24-1 TGTGCCACCAGTGATTCCCGGGGTCTTTTAGAGACCCAGTACTTC CATSDSRGLLETQYF